This T cell receptor beta chain was found in a study of blood T cell repertoires in COVID-19. Repertoires were generated with immunoSEQ multiplex PCR, while TCRdb's copy carries only in-frame clones and drops some. The profile shows about 160,000 clones, about 88% of them singletons. Germline CDR1 is MNHEY and CDR2 is SVGEGT. V lost 2 bases and J lost 6, with 11 bases in between. This CDR3 has 14 amino acids. The sample comprised peripheral blood. The sequence was collected from a man aged 55 to 69 with active or convalescent COVID-19. J is TRBJ1-5 and V is TRBV6-2 or TRBV6-3, with a possible D match to TRBD1 (6 bases). CDR3 nucleotides: TGTGCCAGCAGTTACGACAGGTCGGGTCAGCCCCAGCATTTT. This encodes CASSYDRSGQPQHF.